This TCR beta chain appears in the sequencing data of a study of blood T cell repertoires in COVID-19. The authors' processing: Estimated nucleated cell counts came from reference gene primer amplification. The protocol was immunoSEQ multiplex PCR, while the TCRdb copy is restricted to in-frame clones and leaves out a portion. V and J calls and clone size are those listed in that table; D and trimming were worked out from the DNA. Of around 150,000 clones in the sample, more than 80% were seen once. CDR3 length equals 15 residues. Germline values: CDR1 MNHEY, CDR2 SVGAGI. V was pared by 6 bases and J by 4 bases, with 9 bases of the junction left unmatched.

This clonotype originated in a human donor in a cohort sampled during active COVID-19. This chain joins TRBV6-5 and TRBJ1-5, with 7 bases that match TRBD1. Sample: peripheral blood. CDR3 coding DNA: TGTGCCAGCAGACCGGACAGGAAGGGGAATCAGCCCCAGCATTTT. The encoded protein is CASRPDRKGNQPQHF.